This T cell receptor (beta chain) is from a study of OX40 agonist ivuxolimab in advanced cancers. Study-level information: At 82.7% male, the cohort had a mean age of approximately 64 years, ranging from about 20 to 90. A partial response was reached by three patients: one with hepatocellular carcinoma and two with cutaneous melanoma.

Sequenced by immunoSEQ multiplex PCR; TCRdb stores in-frame clones only, minus some. The sample carries around 50,000 clones, 88% recorded once. This CDR3 comprises 15 residues. V gave up 6 bases and J gave up 6 bases; unmatched junction bases: 13. The V gene's germline CDR1 is SGHRS and CDR2 YFSETQ. The chain couples TRBV5-1 to TRBJ2-3; TRBD2 agrees at 7 bases. Source: CD4+ or CD8+ T cells sorted from blood, taken in a trial of the OX40 agonist ivuxolimab. This TCR derives from an adult with an advanced solid tumor such as melanoma, head and neck, liver or kidney cancer. The CDR3 coding sequence is TGCGCCAGCACGAACAGCGGGGCCACTCGGGATACGCAGTATTTT. Translation gives CASTNSGATRDTQYF.